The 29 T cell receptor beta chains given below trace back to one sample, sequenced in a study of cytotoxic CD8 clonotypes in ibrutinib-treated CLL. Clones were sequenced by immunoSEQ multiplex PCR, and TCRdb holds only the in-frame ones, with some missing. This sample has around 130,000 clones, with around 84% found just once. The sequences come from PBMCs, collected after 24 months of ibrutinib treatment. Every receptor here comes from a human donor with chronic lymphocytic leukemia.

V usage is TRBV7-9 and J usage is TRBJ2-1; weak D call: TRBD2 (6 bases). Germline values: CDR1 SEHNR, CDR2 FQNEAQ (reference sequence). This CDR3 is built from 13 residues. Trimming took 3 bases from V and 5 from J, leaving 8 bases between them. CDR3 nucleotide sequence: TGTGCCAGCAGCTTCTCGGGGGACAATGAGCAGTTCTTC. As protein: CASSFSGDNEQFF.

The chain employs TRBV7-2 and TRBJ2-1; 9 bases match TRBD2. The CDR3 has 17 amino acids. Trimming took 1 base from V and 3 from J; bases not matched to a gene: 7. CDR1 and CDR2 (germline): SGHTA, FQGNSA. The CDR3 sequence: CASSLELSGGLYNEQFF. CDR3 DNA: TGTGCCAGCAGCTTAGAGCTCAGCGGGGGGCTCTACAATGAGCAGTTCTTC.

CDR3: CASAAWGNDEKLFF. DNA of the CDR3: TGTGCCAGCGCAGCGTGGGGGAATGATGAAAAACTGTTTTTT. The chain uses TRBV5-6 and TRBJ1-4; maybe TRBD1 (5 bases). The CDR3 totals 14 residues. V was cut by 7 bases and J by 6 bases, with 16 bases left in between. Germline CDR1 and CDR2: SGHDT and YYEEEE.

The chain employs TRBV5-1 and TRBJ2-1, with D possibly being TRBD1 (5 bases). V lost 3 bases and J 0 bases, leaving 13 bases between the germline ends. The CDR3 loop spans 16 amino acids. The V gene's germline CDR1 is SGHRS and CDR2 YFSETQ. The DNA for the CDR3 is TGCGCCAGCAGCTGGGGTACAGGCTACTCCTACAATGAGCAGTTCTTC. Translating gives CASSWGTGYSYNEQFF.

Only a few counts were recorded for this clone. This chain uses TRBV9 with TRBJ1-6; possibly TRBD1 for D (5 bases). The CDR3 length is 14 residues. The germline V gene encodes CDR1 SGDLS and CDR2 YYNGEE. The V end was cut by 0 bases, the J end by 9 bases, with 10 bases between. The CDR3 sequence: CASSVAGDTSPLHF. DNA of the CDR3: TGTGCCAGCAGCGTAGCGGGGGATACTTCACCCCTCCACTTT.

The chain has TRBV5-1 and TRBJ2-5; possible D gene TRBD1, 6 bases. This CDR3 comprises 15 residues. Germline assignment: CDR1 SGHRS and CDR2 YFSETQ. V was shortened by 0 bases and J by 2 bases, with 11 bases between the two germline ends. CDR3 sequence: CASSLEGGLQETQYF. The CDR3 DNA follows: TGCGCCAGCAGCTTGGAAGGGGGATTACAAGAGACCCAGTACTTC.

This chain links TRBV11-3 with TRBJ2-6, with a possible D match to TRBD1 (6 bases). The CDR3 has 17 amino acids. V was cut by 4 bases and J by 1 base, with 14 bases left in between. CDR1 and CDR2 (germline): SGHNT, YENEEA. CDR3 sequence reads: CASSSGQGKSGANVLTF. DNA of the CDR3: TGTGCCAGCAGCTCGGGACAAGGAAAATCTGGGGCCAACGTCCTGACTTTC.

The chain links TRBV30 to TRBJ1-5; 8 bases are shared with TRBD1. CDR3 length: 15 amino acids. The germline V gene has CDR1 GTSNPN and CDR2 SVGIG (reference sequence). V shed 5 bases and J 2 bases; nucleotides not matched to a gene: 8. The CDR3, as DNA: TGTGCCTGGGATCAGGACAGGGTCGGCAATCAGCCCCAGCATTTT. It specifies CAWDQDRVGNQPQHF.

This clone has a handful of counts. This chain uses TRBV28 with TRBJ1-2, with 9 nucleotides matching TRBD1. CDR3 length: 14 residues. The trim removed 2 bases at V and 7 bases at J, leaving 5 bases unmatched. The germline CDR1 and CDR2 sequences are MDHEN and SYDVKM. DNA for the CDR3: TGTGCCAGCAGTTTAGCCGGGACAGGGATTGGCTACACCTTC. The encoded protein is CASSLAGTGIGYTF.

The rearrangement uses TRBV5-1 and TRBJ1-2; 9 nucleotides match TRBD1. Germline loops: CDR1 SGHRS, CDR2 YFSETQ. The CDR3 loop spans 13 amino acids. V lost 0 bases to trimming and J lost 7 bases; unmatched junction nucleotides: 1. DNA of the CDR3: TGCGCCAGCAGCTTGGACAGGGGGCTTGGCTACACCTTC. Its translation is CASSLDRGLGYTF.

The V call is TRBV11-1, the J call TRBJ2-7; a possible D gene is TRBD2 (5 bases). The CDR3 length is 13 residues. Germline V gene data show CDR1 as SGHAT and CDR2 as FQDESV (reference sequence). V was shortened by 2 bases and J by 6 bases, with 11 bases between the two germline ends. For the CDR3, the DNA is TGTGCCAGCAGCTTACTCGCCGGAGGCGAGCAGTACTTC. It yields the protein CASSLLAGGEQYF.

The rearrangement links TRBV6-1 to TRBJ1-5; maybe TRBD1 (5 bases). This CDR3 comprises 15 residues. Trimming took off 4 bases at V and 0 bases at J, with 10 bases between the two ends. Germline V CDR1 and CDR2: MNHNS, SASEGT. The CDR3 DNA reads TGTGCCAGCAGTGGGCCAGGGAATAGCAATCAGCCCCAGCATTTT. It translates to CASSGPGNSNQPQHF.

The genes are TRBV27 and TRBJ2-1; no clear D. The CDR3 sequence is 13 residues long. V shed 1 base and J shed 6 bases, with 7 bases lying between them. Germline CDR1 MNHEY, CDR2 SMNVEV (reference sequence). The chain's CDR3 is CASSLWASNEQFF. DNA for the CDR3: TGTGCCAGCAGTTTATGGGCATCCAATGAGCAGTTCTTC.

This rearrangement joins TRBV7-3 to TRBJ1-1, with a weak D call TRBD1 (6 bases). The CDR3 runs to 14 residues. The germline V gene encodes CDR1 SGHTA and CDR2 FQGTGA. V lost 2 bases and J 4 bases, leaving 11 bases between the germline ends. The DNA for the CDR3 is TGTGCCAGCAGCTTACAGGGGTGGGGCACTGAAGCTTTCTTT. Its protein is CASSLQGWGTEAFF.

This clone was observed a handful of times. CDR3 in DNA: TGTGCCAGCAGCGTGGGAGGGGTGGAGCCCCAGCATTTT. Protein sequence: CASSVGGVEPQHF. The V and J genes are TRBV9 and TRBJ1-5; D may be TRBD1 (5 bases). The length of the CDR3 is 13 residues. Trimming cost V 2 bases and J 8 bases, with 11 bases left between them. CDR1 SGDLS and CDR2 YYNGEE come from the germline V gene. Together with reference TRBV9 and TRBJ1-5, the CDR3 gives the full variable domain: DSGVTQTPKHLITATGQRVTLRCSPRSGDLSVYWYQQSLDQGLQFLIQYYNGEERAKGNILERFSAQQFPDLHSELNLSSLELGDSALYFCASSVGGVEPQHFGDGTRLSIL.

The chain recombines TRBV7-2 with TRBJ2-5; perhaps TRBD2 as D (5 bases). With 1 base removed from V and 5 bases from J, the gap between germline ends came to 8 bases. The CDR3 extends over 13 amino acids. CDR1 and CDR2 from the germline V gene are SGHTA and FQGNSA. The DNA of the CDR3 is TGTGCCAGCAGCTTAGATCCGGGGGAGACCCAGTACTTC. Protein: CASSLDPGETQYF.

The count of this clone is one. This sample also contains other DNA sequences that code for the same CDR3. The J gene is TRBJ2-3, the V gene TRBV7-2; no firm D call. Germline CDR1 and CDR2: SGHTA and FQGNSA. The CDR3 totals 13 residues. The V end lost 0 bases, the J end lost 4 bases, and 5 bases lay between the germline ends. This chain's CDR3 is CASSLAGADTQYF. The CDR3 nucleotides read TGTGCCAGCAGCTTAGCCGGAGCAGATACGCAGTATTTT. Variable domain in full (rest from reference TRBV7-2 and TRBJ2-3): GAGVSQSPSNKVTEKGKDVELRCDPISGHTALYWYRQSLGQGLEFLIYFQGNSAPDKSGLPSDRFSAERTGGSVSTLTIQRTQQEDSAVYLCASSLAGADTQYFGPGTRLTVL.

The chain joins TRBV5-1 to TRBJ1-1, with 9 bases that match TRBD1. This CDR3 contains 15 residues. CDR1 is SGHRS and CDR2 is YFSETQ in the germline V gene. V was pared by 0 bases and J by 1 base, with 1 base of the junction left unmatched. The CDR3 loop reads CASSLGGQGNTEAFF. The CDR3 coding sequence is TGCGCCAGCAGCTTGGGGGGACAGGGGAACACTGAAGCTTTCTTT. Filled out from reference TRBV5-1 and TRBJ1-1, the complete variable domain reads KAGVTQTPRYLIKTRGQQVTLSCSPISGHRSVSWYQQTPGQGLQFLFEYFSETQRNKGNFPGRFSGRQFSNSRSEMNVSTLELGDSALYLCASSLGGQGNTEAFFGQGTRLTVV.

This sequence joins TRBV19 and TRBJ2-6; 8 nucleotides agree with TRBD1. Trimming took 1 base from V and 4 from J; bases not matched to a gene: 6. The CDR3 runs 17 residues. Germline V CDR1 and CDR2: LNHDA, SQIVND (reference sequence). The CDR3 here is CASSIGQGFSGANVLTF. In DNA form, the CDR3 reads TGTGCCAGTAGTATAGGACAGGGGTTCTCCGGGGCCAACGTCCTGACTTTC.

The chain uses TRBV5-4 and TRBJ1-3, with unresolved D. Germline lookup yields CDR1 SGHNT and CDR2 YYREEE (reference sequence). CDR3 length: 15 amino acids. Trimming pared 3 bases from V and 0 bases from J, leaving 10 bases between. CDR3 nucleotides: TGTGCCAGCAGCTGGTCGGCAGCCTCTGGAAACACCATATATTTT. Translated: CASSWSAASGNTIYF.

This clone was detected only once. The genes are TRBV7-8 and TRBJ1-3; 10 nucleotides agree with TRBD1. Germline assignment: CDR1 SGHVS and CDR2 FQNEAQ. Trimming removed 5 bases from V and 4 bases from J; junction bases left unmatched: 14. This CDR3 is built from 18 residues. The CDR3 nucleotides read TGTGCCAGCAGCCAAATATTGGGACAGGGGTCCTCCGGAAACACCATATATTTT. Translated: CASSQILGQGSSGNTIYF.

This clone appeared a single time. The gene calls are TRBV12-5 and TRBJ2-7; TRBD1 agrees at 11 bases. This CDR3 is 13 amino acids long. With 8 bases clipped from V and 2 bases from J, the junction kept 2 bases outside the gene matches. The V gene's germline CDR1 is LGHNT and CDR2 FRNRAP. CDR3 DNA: TGTGCTAGTTCGGACAGGGGGCCCTACGAGCAGTACTTC. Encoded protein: CASSDRGPYEQYF.

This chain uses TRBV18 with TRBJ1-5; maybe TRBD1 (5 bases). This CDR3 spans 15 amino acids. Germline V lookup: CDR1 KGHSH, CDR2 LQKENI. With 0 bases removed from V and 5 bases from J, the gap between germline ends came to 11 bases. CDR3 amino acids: CASSPPGWGDQPQHF. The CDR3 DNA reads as TGTGCCAGCTCACCACCGGGATGGGGGGATCAGCCCCAGCATTTT.

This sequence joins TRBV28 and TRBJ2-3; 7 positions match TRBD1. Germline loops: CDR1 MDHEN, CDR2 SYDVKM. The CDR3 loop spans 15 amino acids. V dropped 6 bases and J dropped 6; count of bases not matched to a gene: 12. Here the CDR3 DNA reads TGTGCCAGCAGGCCCGGGACAGCCACGCAGGATACGCAGTATTTT. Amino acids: CASRPGTATQDTQYF.

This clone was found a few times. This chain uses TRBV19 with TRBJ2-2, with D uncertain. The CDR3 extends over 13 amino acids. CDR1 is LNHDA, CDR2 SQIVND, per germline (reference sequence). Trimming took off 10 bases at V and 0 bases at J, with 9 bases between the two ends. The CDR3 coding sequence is TGTGCCACCACAGACCCGAACACCGGGGAGCTGTTTTTT. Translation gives CATTDPNTGELFF.

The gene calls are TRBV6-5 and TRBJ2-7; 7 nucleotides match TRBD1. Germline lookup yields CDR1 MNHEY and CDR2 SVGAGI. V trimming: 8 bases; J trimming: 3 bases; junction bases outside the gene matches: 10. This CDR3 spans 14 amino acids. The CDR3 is CASGAGGFYYEQYF. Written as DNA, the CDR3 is TGTGCCAGCGGGGCAGGGGGATTTTACTACGAGCAGTACTTC.

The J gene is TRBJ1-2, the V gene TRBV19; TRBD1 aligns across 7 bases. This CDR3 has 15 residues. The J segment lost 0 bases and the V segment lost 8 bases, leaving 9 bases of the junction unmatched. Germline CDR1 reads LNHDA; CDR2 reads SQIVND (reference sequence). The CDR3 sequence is CASHHGTAANYGYTF. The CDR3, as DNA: TGTGCCAGTCACCATGGGACAGCAGCTAACTATGGCTACACCTTC.

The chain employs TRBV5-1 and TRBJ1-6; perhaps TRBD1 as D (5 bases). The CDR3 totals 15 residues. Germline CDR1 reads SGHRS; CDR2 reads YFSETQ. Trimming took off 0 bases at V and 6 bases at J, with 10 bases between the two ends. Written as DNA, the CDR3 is TGCGCCAGCAGCTTGGGGGGCGGCCTTAATTCACCCCTCCACTTT. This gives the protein CASSLGGGLNSPLHF.

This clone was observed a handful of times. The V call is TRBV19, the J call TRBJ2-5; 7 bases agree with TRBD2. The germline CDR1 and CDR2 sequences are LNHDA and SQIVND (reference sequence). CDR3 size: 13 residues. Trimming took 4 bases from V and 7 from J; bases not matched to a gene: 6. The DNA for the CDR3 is TGTGCCAGTAGTAGCGGACTAGGCGGGACCCAGTACTTC. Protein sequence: CASSSGLGGTQYF.